Following are 18 T cell receptor beta chains from one sample sequenced in a study of prognosis after radiotherapy for stage I lung cancer. Two-round multiplex PCR, the amplification method, yielded TCR beta CDR3 from genomic DNA. Amplification in first-round PCR relied on primers specific to each TRBV and TRBJ gene. In TCRdb, the multiplex PCR reads were re-called with MiXCR into one record per CDR3 protein. In the table there are about 22,000 distinct CDR3 sequences, under 45% of which are singletons. This sample comprised PBMCs, obtained before or after stereotactic body radiation therapy (not recorded which). These receptors were collected from a donor aged 50 or older with non-small cell lung cancer.

This clonotype is labeled medium-sized. The chain has TRBV6-4 and TRBJ2-1; 9 nucleotides agree with TRBD1. The CDR3 is made up of 15 amino acids. Germline V CDR1 and CDR2: MRHNA, SNTAGT. Unmatched junction bases numbered 6, after V lost 3 bases and J lost 6 bases. CDR3 amino acids: CASSEWTGASNEQFF. In DNA form, the CDR3 reads TGTGCCAGCAGTGAATGGACAGGGGCGAGCAATGAGCAGTTCTTC.

This clonotype has more than one count but fewer than ten. A much larger clone sits a single nucleotide away, making a read error possible. V and J are TRBV9 and TRBJ2-1; maybe TRBD1 (5 bases). The CDR3 is made up of 17 amino acids. V was trimmed by 3 bases and J by 7 bases, leaving 23 bases between them. Germline V gene data show CDR1 as SGDLS and CDR2 as YYNGEE. CDR3 nucleotide sequence: TGTGCCAGCAGCGCCGATACCAGGACAAGCCTCATTAATGAGCAGTTCTTC. Translating it yields CASSADTRTSLINEQFF.

The chain couples TRBV14 to TRBJ1-2; D perhaps matches TRBD1 (5 bases). V was shortened by 2 bases and J by 3 bases, with 13 bases between the two germline ends. Per germline, CDR1 SGHDN and CDR2 FVKESK. The CDR3 sequence is 15 residues long. CDR3 loop: CASSQYCRGDYGYTF. Here the CDR3 DNA reads TGTGCCAGCAGCCAATATTGCCGGGGGGACTATGGCTACACCTTC.

The chain joins TRBV11-2 to TRBJ2-2; 9 nucleotides align to TRBD1. The trim removed 6 bases at V and 0 bases at J, leaving 11 bases unmatched. CDR3 length equals 18 residues. Germline CDR1 reads SGHAT; CDR2 reads FQNNGV. Here the CDR3 DNA reads TGTGCCAGCAGTCTAGGGGACAGGGCGTTCGCGAACACCGGGGAGCTGTTTTTT. Translated, it gives CASSLGDRAFANTGELFF.

Worth noting for this clonotype: A far larger clone is one nucleotide away, so this likely arose from a read error. The rearrangement links TRBV6-9 to TRBJ2-6, with unresolved D. This CDR3 is built from 14 residues. Germline V gene data show CDR1 as MNHGY and CDR2 as SVAAGI. The CDR3 here is CASSYNSWANVLTF. In DNA, the CDR3 is TGTGCCAGCAGTTACAACTCTTGGGCCAACGTCCTGACTTTC.

At least ten counts were recorded for this clonotype. This chain links TRBV7-9 with TRBJ1-2; the D is unclear. This CDR3 has 12 residues. Trimming stripped 3 bases from V and 7 bases from J, with 9 bases between. Per the germline V gene, CDR1 is SEHNR and CDR2 is FQNEAQ (reference sequence). Written as DNA, the CDR3 is TGTGCCAGCAGCTTTCGGGGTGTTGGCTACACCTTC. As protein: CASSFRGVGYTF. The variable domain in full, completed from reference TRBV7-9 and TRBJ1-2, reads DTGVSQNPRHKITKRGQNVTFRCDPISEHNRLYWYRQTLGQGPEFLTYFQNEAQLEKSRLLSDRFSAERPKGSFSTLEIQRTEQGDSAMYLCASSFRGVGYTFGSGTRLTVV.

Concerning this clonotype itself: This likely comes from a read error, as the CDR3 has no conserved phenylalanine or tryptophan at its end. The chain carries TRBV5-1 and TRBJ2-7; 8 nucleotides match TRBD2. With V trimmed by 4 bases and J by 5 bases, 11 bases remained unmatched. Germline loops: CDR1 SGHRS, CDR2 YFSETQ. This CDR3 has 15 residues. For the CDR3, the DNA is TGCGCCAGCAGCCCGGGGACTAGACGGGGGGACGAGCAGTACTTG. Encoded protein: CASSPGTRRGDEQYL.

This clonotype occurred a few times. The V gene is TRBV6-1, the J gene TRBJ1-1, with D unclear. This CDR3 is built from 13 residues. The germline V gene has CDR1 MNHNS and CDR2 SASEGT. Trimming left V 2 bases short and J 1 base short, with 5 bases between. The CDR3 DNA follows: TGTGCCAGCAGTGAAAATCGGAACACTGAAGCTTTCTTT. Its translation is CASSENRNTEAFF.

The V and J genes are TRBV28 and TRBJ2-7; possibly TRBD1 for D (6 bases). The V end lost 5 bases, the J end lost 0 bases, and 14 bases lay between the germline ends. The CDR3 contains 15 residues. The germline V gene has CDR1 MDHEN and CDR2 SYDVKM. CDR3 sequence (DNA): TGTGCCAGCAGTGGACCGGGACATAGCTCCTACGAGCAGTACTTC. This encodes CASSGPGHSSYEQYF. Full variable domain (missing parts from reference TRBV28 and TRBJ2-7): DVKVTQSSRYLVKRTGEKVFLECVQDMDHENMFWYRQDPGLGLRLIYFSYDVKMKEKGDIPEGYSVSREKKERFSLILESASTNQTSMYLCASSGPGHSSYEQYFGPGTRLTVT.

In this sample, this clonotype is medium-sized (0.01 to 0.1%). This chain connects TRBV28 to TRBJ1-6; D remains ambiguous. Trimming took 2 bases from V and 8 from J, leaving 4 bases between them. The germline CDR1 and CDR2 sequences are MDHEN and SYDVKM. The CDR3 covers 12 residues. CDR3 bases: TGTGCCAGCAGTTTACTGGATTCACCCCTCCACTTT. Its protein is CASSLLDSPLHF.

CDR3 nucleotides: TGCGCCAGCAGCCAAGATCATTGGCAGGGGGCGGAAGGCTACACCTTC. Its translation is CASSQDHWQGAEGYTF. The rearrangement uses TRBV4-3 and TRBJ1-2, with TRBD1 matching 8 bases. This CDR3 contains 16 residues. V lost 0 bases, J lost 8 bases, and 11 bases stayed unmatched. Germline loops: CDR1 LGHNA, CDR2 YSLEER.

The table lists this clonotype with many counts. The rearrangement uses TRBV7-6 and TRBJ2-2, with D possibly being TRBD1 (6 bases). Per the germline V gene, CDR1 is SGHVS and CDR2 is FNYEAQ. The CDR3 is 17 amino acids. V was pared by 4 bases and J by 3 bases, with 18 bases between. The CDR3 DNA reads as TGTGCCAGCAGCTCCGAAGGGGGTTATGGCGACACCGGGGAGCTGTTTTTT. This codes for CASSSEGGYGDTGELFF.

Many counts were recorded for this clonotype. This sequence joins TRBV9 and TRBJ1-5; D is possibly TRBD1 (5 bases). This CDR3 is 13 amino acids long. Germline CDR1 SGDLS, CDR2 YYNGEE. The V end was cut by 8 bases, the J end by 7 bases, with 16 bases between. The CDR3 protein is CARTVPSRQPQHF. CDR3 DNA: TGTGCCAGGACAGTTCCTAGCAGGCAGCCCCAGCATTTT.

This clonotype was seen many times. The CDR3 is CASSHAPWRSYEQYF. The CDR3 DNA is TGCGCCAGCAGCCACGCCCCATGGCGCTCCTACGAGCAGTACTTC. The V gene is TRBV4-1, the J gene TRBJ2-7; no firm D call. Germline lookup yields CDR1 MGHRA and CDR2 YSYEKL. The length of the CDR3 is 15 residues. Trimming removed 3 bases from V and 0 bases from J, with 12 bases in between.

The chain links TRBV30 to TRBJ1-4; 9 bases line up with TRBD1. Trimming took 8 bases from V and 3 from J; bases not matched to a gene: 7. CDR3 length equals 14 residues. CDR1 is GTSNPN and CDR2 is SVGIG in the germline V gene (reference sequence). The CDR3 DNA reads as TGTGCCAGCGGGACAGGGATAGCTAATGAAAAACTGTTTTTT. Its translation: CASGTGIANEKLFF.

This clonotype was recorded at least ten times. V is TRBV5-1 and J is TRBJ2-3; TRBD1 agrees at 7 bases. Losses at the gene ends were 9 bases for V and 6 bases for J; bases not matched to a gene: 22. This CDR3 contains 17 residues. The germline V gene encodes CDR1 SGHRS and CDR2 YFSETQ. The CDR3 here is CAIYRTSGTETCDTQYF. CDR3 bases: TGCGCCATCTACAGGACCTCCGGGACAGAAACATGCGATACGCAGTATTTT. The whole variable domain, remainder taken from reference TRBV5-1 and TRBJ2-3, is KAGVTQTPRYLIKTRGQQVTLSCSPISGHRSVSWYQQTPGQGLQFLFEYFSETQRNKGNFPGRFSGRQFSNSRSEMNVSTLELGDSALYLCAIYRTSGTETCDTQYFGPGTRLTVL.

This clonotype was observed a few times. A much larger clone lies one base from this, so it may be a read error. The chain couples TRBV18 to TRBJ2-6; D gene uncertain. Deletions cut 2 bases from V and 1 base from J, with 15 bases between. Germline V gene lookup returns CDR1 KGHSH and CDR2 LQKENI. The CDR3 covers 18 residues. DNA of the CDR3: TGTGCCAGCTCACCAGTGGGCCATCAAGGGTCTGGGGCCAACGTCCTGACTTTC. This gives the protein CASSPVGHQGSGANVLTF.

This clonotype was observed at least ten times. The rearrangement uses TRBV9 and TRBJ1-1; the match to TRBD1 covers 10 bases. The CDR3 totals 14 residues. V trimming: 4 bases; J trimming: 6 bases; junction bases outside the gene matches: 6. From germline, CDR1 is SGDLS and CDR2 YYNGEE. This CDR3 is CASSTRDRGAEAFF. The CDR3, as DNA: TGTGCCAGCAGCACCCGGGACAGGGGCGCTGAAGCTTTCTTT.